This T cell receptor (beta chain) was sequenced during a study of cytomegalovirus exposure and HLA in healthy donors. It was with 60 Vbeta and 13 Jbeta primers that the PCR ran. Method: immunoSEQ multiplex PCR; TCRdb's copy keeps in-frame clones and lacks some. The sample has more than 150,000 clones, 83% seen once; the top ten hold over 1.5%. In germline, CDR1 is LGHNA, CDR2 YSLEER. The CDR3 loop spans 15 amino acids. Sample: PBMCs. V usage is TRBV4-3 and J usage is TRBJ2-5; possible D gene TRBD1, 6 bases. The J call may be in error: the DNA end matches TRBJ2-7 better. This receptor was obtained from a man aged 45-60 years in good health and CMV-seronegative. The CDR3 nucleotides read TGCGCCAGCAGCCAAGACGCCCAGGGGTCCTACGAGCAGTACTTC. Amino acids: CASSQDAQGSYEQYF.